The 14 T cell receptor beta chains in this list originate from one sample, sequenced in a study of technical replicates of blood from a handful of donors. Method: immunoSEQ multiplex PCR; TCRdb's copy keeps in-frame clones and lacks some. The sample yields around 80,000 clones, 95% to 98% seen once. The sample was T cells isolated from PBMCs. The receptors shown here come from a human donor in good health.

CDR3 residues: CASSLAAGGDTQYF. DNA of the CDR3: TGTGCCAGCAGCTTAGCTGCAGGAGGTGATACGCAGTATTTT. The V and J genes are TRBV7-9 and TRBJ2-3; weak D call: TRBD2 (5 bases). CDR1 and CDR2 (germline): SEHNR, FQNEAQ (reference sequence). V lost 0 bases, J lost 6 bases, and 10 bases lay in between. This CDR3 comprises 14 residues.

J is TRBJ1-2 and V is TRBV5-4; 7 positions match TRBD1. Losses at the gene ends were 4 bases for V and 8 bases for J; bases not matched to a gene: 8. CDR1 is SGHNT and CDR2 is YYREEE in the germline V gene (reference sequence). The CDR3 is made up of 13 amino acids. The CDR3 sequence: CASSPDRALGYTF. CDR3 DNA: TGTGCCAGCAGCCCCGACAGGGCCTTAGGCTACACCTTC.

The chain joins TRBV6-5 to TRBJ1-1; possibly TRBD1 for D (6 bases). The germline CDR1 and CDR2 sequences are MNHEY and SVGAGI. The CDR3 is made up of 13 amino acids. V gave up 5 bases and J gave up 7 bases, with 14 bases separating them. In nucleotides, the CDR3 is TGTGCCAGCAGTCGCCCCGGGACAAATGAAGCTTTCTTT. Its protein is CASSRPGTNEAFF.

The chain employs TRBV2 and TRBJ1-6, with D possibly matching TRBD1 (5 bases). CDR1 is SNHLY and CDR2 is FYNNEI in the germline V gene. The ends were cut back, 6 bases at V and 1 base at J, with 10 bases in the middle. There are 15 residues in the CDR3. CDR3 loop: CASSSDRSYNSPLHF. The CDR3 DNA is TGTGCCAGCAGCTCTGACAGATCCTATAATTCACCCCTCCACTTT. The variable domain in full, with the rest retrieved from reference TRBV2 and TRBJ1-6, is EPEVTQTPSHQVTQMGQEVILRCVPISNHLYFYWYRQILGQKVEFLVSFYNNEISEKSEIFDDQFSVERPDGSNFTLKIRSTKLEDSAMYFCASSSDRSYNSPLHFGNGTRLTVT.

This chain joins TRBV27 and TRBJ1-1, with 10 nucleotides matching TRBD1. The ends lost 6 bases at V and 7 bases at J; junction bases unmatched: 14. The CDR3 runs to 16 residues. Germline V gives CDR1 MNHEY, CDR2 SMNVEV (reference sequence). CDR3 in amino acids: CASSWYPTGGIDEAFF. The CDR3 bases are TGTGCCAGCAGCTGGTACCCGACAGGGGGCATCGATGAAGCTTTCTTT.

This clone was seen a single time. The chain's CDR3 is CASSLRTGSYEQYF. Written as DNA, the CDR3 is TGTGCCAGCAGTTTGCGGACAGGATCCTACGAGCAGTACTTC. The genes are TRBV27 and TRBJ2-7, with TRBD1 matching over 7 bases. This CDR3 has 14 residues. Germline V gene data show CDR1 as MNHEY and CDR2 as SMNVEV (reference sequence). Trimming at V came to 3 bases and at J to 1 base, leaving 3 bases not matched to a gene.

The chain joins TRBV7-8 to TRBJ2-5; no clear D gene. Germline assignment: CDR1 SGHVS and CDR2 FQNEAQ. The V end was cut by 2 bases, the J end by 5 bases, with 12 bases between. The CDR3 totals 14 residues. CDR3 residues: CASSLFPVLETQYF. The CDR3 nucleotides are TGTGCCAGCAGCTTATTTCCGGTGCTGGAGACCCAGTACTTC.

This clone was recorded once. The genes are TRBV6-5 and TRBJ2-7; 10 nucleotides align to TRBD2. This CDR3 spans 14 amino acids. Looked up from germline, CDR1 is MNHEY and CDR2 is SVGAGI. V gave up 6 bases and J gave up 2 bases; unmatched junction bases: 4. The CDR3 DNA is TGTGCCAGCAGACCCGGGACTAGCGCCTACGAGCAGTACTTC. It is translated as CASRPGTSAYEQYF.

The CDR3 spells CASSSNSDRRPEAFF. CDR3 DNA sequence: TGTGCCAGCAGCTCGAACTCCGACAGGCGCCCTGAAGCTTTCTTT. The chain joins TRBV9 to TRBJ1-1, with D perhaps matching TRBD1 (6 bases). The CDR3 is 15 residues long. Deletions cut 4 bases from V and 6 bases from J, with 19 bases between. Germline values: CDR1 SGDLS, CDR2 YYNGEE.

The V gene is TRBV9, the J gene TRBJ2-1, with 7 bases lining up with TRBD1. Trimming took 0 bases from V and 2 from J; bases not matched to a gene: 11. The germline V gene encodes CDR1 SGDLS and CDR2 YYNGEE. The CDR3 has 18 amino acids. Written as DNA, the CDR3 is TGTGCCAGCAGCGTAGCTCCAAGACAGGGTGGCACCTACAATGAGCAGTTCTTC. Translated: CASSVAPRQGGTYNEQFF.

The CDR3 here is CASSLGGTPYEQYF. CDR3 DNA sequence: TGTGCCAGCAGCTTAGGCGGGACTCCCTACGAGCAGTACTTC. V is TRBV7-8 and J is TRBJ2-7, with D possibly matching TRBD2 (6 bases). The CDR3 extends over 14 amino acids. CDR1 is SGHVS and CDR2 is FQNEAQ in the germline V gene. Deletions cut 1 base from V and 2 bases from J, with 9 bases between. Drawing the rest from reference TRBV7-8 and TRBJ2-7, the complete variable domain is GAGVSQSPRYKVAKRGQDVALRCDPISGHVSLFWYQQALGQGPEFLTYFQNEAQLDKSGLPSDRFFAERPEGSVSTLKIQRTQQEDSAVYLCASSLGGTPYEQYFGPGTRLTVT.

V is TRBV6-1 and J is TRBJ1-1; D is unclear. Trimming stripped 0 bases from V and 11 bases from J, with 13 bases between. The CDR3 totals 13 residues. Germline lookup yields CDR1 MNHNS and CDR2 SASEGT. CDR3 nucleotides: TGTGCCAGCAGTGAAGCGGGGAAAGGGAGCGCTTTCTTT. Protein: CASSEAGKGSAFF.

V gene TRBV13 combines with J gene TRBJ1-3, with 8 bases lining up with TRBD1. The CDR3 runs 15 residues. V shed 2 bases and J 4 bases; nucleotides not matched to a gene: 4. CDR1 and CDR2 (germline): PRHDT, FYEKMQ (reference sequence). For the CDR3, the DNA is TGTGCCAGCAGCTTACAGGGGGCTATCGGAAACACCATATATTTT. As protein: CASSLQGAIGNTIYF.

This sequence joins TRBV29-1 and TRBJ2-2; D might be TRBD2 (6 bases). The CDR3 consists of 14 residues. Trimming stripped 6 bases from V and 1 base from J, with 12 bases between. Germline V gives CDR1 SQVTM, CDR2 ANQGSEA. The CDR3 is CSVTRDLNTGELFF. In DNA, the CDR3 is TGCAGCGTGACACGGGACTTGAACACCGGGGAGCTGTTTTTT.